The 27 T cell receptor beta chains below all came from one sample that was sequenced in a study of radiotherapy plus CTLA-4 blockade in lung cancer. Some clones are missing from TCRdb's copy, which holds only in-frame ones; the method was immunoSEQ multiplex PCR. The sample lists 15,000 or so clones; around three quarters were seen once. The specimen was peripheral blood, collected from a patient treated with radiotherapy plus ipilimumab. The receptors were gathered from a human donor with non-small cell lung cancer whose response to radiotherapy plus ipilimumab could not be evaluated.

The chain recombines TRBV10-2 with TRBJ2-6, with TRBD1 matching over 11 bases. The ends lost 8 bases at V and 2 bases at J; junction bases unmatched: 5. Germline V gene lookup returns CDR1 WSHSY and CDR2 SAAADI. This CDR3 spans 16 amino acids. As DNA, the CDR3 is TGCGCCAGCTTCGGACAGGGGGCGCCTGGGGCCAACGTCCTGACTTTC. This translates into CASFGQGAPGANVLTF.

The chain is built from TRBV30 and TRBJ1-6, with a possible D match to TRBD1 (6 bases). Trimming shortened V by 0 bases and J by 7 bases, and 19 bases separated the two germline ends. Germline lookup yields CDR1 GTSNPN and CDR2 SVGIG (reference sequence). This CDR3 has 17 residues. The CDR3: CAWSVPLTGKSNSPLHF. In DNA form, the CDR3 reads TGTGCCTGGAGTGTACCTCTAACAGGGAAATCGAATTCACCCCTCCACTTT.

The chain joins TRBV29-1 to TRBJ2-7; TRBD2 might be the D (6 bases). CDR1 SQVTM and CDR2 ANQGSEA come from the germline V gene. The CDR3 is 10 residues long. V shed 5 bases and J shed 6 bases, with 8 bases lying between them. The CDR3 loop reads CSVQRVEQYV. CDR3 nucleotides: TGCAGCGTTCAGCGGGTCGAGCAGTACGTC.

The chain uses TRBV10-3 and TRBJ2-4; possibly TRBD2 for D (6 bases). The V gene lost 4 bases and the J gene lost 0 bases, with 10 bases spanning the gap. Germline values: CDR1 ENHRY, CDR2 SYGVKD. The CDR3 has 15 amino acids. In DNA form, the CDR3 reads TGTGCCATCAGTGTGAGCGGGTCAGCCAAAAACATTCAGTACTTC. Its translation is CAISVSGSAKNIQYF.

The J gene is TRBJ2-5, the V gene TRBV7-2; TRBD1 matches 11 bases. Trimming cost V 5 bases and J 5 bases; bases outside gene matches: 4. The CDR3 has 14 residues. Germline V CDR1 and CDR2: SGHTA, FQGNSA. The CDR3 reads CASSKDRGRETQYF. CDR3 coding DNA: TGTGCCAGCAGCAAGGACAGGGGGCGGGAGACCCAGTACTTC.

The J gene is TRBJ1-1, the V gene TRBV6-6, with TRBD1 matching 7 bases. J was trimmed by 6 bases and V by 6 bases; bases with no gene match: 7. The CDR3 runs to 13 residues. In germline, CDR1 is MNHNY, CDR2 SVGAGI (reference sequence). Here the CDR3 DNA reads TGTGCCAGCAGAGGTCTTCAGGGGGCTGAAGCTTTCTTT. Translation gives CASRGLQGAEAFF.

The chain combines TRBV7-2 with TRBJ2-5, with TRBD1 matching 9 bases. Per germline, CDR1 SGHTA and CDR2 FQGNSA. J lost 5 bases, V lost 5 bases, and 6 bases had no gene match. This CDR3 contains 14 residues. In nucleotides, the CDR3 is TGTGCCAGCAGCATCACAGGGGGCTGGGAGACCCAGTACTTC. Residues: CASSITGGWETQYF.

The CDR3 region is CASSLKRAGGGDNEQFF. The DNA of the CDR3 is TGTGCCAGCAGCTTAAAACGAGCGGGGGGGGGAGACAATGAGCAGTTCTTC. This chain connects TRBV7-2 to TRBJ2-1, with 10 bases fitting TRBD2. Germline-derived CDR1 and CDR2 are SGHTA and FQGNSA. The ends lost 2 bases at V and 5 bases at J; junction bases unmatched: 9. The CDR3 loop spans 17 amino acids.

In its sample, this clone was seen once. This chain connects TRBV7-2 to TRBJ2-5; 16 positions agree with TRBD2. The CDR3 length is 18 residues. J gave up 1 base and V 2 bases, and 4 bases lay outside the gene matches. Per the germline V gene, CDR1 is SGHTA and CDR2 is FQGNSA. CDR3 in DNA: TGTGCCAGCAGCTTACTCGGGACTAGCGGGGGGGCCCAAGAGACCCAGTACTTC. It codes for CASSLLGTSGGAQETQYF.

The gene calls are TRBV13 and TRBJ2-5, with 11 nucleotides matching TRBD1. The CDR3 contains 15 residues. The J segment lost 5 bases and the V segment lost 6 bases, leaving 8 bases of the junction unmatched. CDR1 and CDR2 (germline): PRHDT, FYEKMQ (reference sequence). CDR3 bases: TGTGCCAGCAGAGGCCGGGACAGGGGGTTGGAGACCCAGTACTTC. This encodes CASRGRDRGLETQYF.

The sample holds one count of this clone. V gene TRBV7-6 combines with J gene TRBJ1-1; TRBD1 aligns across 8 bases. Trimming removed 1 base from V and 0 bases from J; junction bases left unmatched: 7. Germline values: CDR1 SGHVS, CDR2 FNYEAQ. The CDR3 is made up of 17 amino acids. CDR3 sequence reads: CASSLEDRGAVNTEAFF. CDR3 nucleotides: TGTGCCAGCAGCTTAGAAGACAGGGGCGCAGTGAACACTGAAGCTTTCTTT. The entire variable domain, with the rest obtained from reference TRBV7-6 and TRBJ1-1, is as follows: GAGVSQSPRYKVTKRGQDVALRCDPISGHVSLYWYRQALGQGPEFLTYFNYEAQQDKSGLPNDRFSAERPEGSISTLTIQRTEQRDSAMYRCASSLEDRGAVNTEAFFGQGTRLTVV.

V usage is TRBV30 and J usage is TRBJ2-2, with 8 bases that match TRBD2. Germline V gene lookup returns CDR1 GTSNPN and CDR2 SVGIG (reference sequence). The CDR3 contains 12 residues. The V segment lost 7 bases and the J segment 6 bases; nucleotides outside the gene matches: 4. This CDR3 is CASNGGAGELFF. CDR3 bases: TGTGCCTCCAACGGGGGGGCCGGGGAGCTGTTTTTT.

This clone has more than one count but fewer than ten. The rearrangement links TRBV9 to TRBJ1-4, with D uncertain. The CDR3 covers 14 residues. The V end lost 0 bases, the J end lost 5 bases, and 8 bases lay between the germline ends. Germline V lookup: CDR1 SGDLS, CDR2 YYNGEE. The CDR3 sequence is CASSVELRNEKLFF. In DNA, the CDR3 is TGTGCCAGCAGCGTAGAGCTGAGGAATGAAAAACTGTTTTTT.

The rearrangement links TRBV5-6 to TRBJ1-4; a possible D gene is TRBD1 (6 bases). This CDR3 contains 14 residues. Trimming removed 4 bases at V and 6 bases at J, with 13 bases between. Germline V CDR1 and CDR2: SGHDT, YYEEEE. In nucleotides, the CDR3 is TGTGCCAGCAGCGTGAGGGGGGGAGATGAAAAACTGTTTTTT. Translating gives CASSVRGGDEKLFF.

This clone showed up just a few times. Written as DNA, the CDR3 is TGCGCCAGCAGCCAAGATAACGGGGGGGCAGATACGCAGTATTTT. Translation: CASSQDNGGADTQYF. V and J are TRBV4-3 and TRBJ2-3; TRBD2 matches 8 bases. The CDR3 length is 15 residues. Looked up from germline, CDR1 is LGHNA and CDR2 is YSLEER. Unmatched junction bases numbered 3, after V lost 0 bases and J lost 4 bases.

This chain links TRBV6-5 with TRBJ2-2; 8 positions agree with TRBD1. Germline CDR1 MNHEY, CDR2 SVGAGI. The CDR3 sequence is 16 residues long. V lost 0 bases, J lost 9 bases, and 9 bases stayed unmatched. The CDR3 coding sequence is TGTGCCAGCAGTTACTCGGTCCCGACAGGGGCCAGGGAGCTGTTTTTT. Its translation: CASSYSVPTGARELFF.

The V gene is TRBV7-9, the J gene TRBJ1-2, with 7 nucleotides matching TRBD1. Germline values: CDR1 SEHNR, CDR2 FQNEAQ (reference sequence). Unmatched junction bases numbered 10, after V lost 5 bases and J lost 4 bases. The CDR3 has 15 amino acids. CDR3 nucleotide sequence: TGTGCCAGCAGCCTATCTGGGGACAGCTCCTATGGCTACACCTTC. Residues: CASSLSGDSSYGYTF.

The chain recombines TRBV2 with TRBJ1-2; a possible D gene is TRBD1 (6 bases). This CDR3 has 14 residues. The V gene lost 2 bases and the J gene lost 7 bases, with 14 bases spanning the gap. Germline V gene lookup returns CDR1 SNHLY and CDR2 FYNNEI. The DNA of the CDR3 is TGTGCCAGCAGTGAAACGCAGGGGATAGGTGGCTACACCTTC. Translation gives CASSETQGIGGYTF.

This clone has just a few counts. The V gene is TRBV10-3, the J gene TRBJ2-2, with TRBD2 matching over 9 bases. This CDR3 has 16 amino acids. With V trimmed by 5 bases and J by 4 bases, 8 bases remained unmatched. Germline V gene lookup returns CDR1 ENHRY and CDR2 SYGVKD. In DNA form, the CDR3 reads TGTGCCATCAGTTTGCGGGGGGGCCGGGGCACCGGGGAGCTGTTTTTT. Amino acid sequence: CAISLRGGRGTGELFF.

This chain connects TRBV15 to TRBJ1-2, with 8 bases matching TRBD1. Germline V gene data show CDR1 as LNHNV and CDR2 as YYDKDF (reference sequence). The CDR3 consists of 16 residues. The trim removed 5 bases at V and 4 bases at J, leaving 12 bases unmatched. DNA for the CDR3: TGTGCCACCAGCGGTTCCGGGACAGGAGTCTTCTATGGCTACACCTTC. It encodes CATSGSGTGVFYGYTF.

The chain is built from TRBV9 and TRBJ2-5; TRBD1 aligns across 7 bases. Germline values: CDR1 SGDLS, CDR2 YYNGEE. CDR3 length: 15 amino acids. With V trimmed by 0 bases and J by 4 bases, 6 bases remained unmatched. In DNA, the CDR3 is TGTGCCAGCAGCGTAGCTACTTACAGGGGAGAGACCCAGTACTTC. As protein: CASSVATYRGETQYF.

This chain connects TRBV11-2 to TRBJ1-1; D is ambiguous. The germline CDR1 and CDR2 sequences are SGHAT and FQNNGV. This CDR3 has 15 residues. The germline V and J ends were trimmed by 1 base and 0 bases, with 9 bases remaining between them. In DNA form, the CDR3 reads TGTGCCAGCAGCTTAGCGGTCACCATGAACACTGAAGCTTTCTTT. This gives the protein CASSLAVTMNTEAFF.

The chain employs TRBV5-4 and TRBJ2-4, with 15 positions matching TRBD2. The germline V gene has CDR1 SGHNT and CDR2 YYREEE (reference sequence). The V segment lost 3 bases and the J segment 0 bases; nucleotides outside the gene matches: 7. This CDR3 is 19 amino acids long. The CDR3 DNA reads TGTGCCAGCAGCTCTGGACTAGCGGGGGGGTCATTAGCCAAAAACATTCAGTACTTC. Translating it yields CASSSGLAGGSLAKNIQYF.

A few counts support this clone. This sequence joins TRBV7-8 and TRBJ2-5; D call uncertain. V was shortened by 2 bases and J by 1 base, with 8 bases between the two germline ends. CDR1 is SGHVS and CDR2 is FQNEAQ in the germline V gene. CDR3 length equals 14 residues. Here the CDR3 reads CASSLFYSQETQYF. The CDR3 DNA follows: TGTGCCAGCAGCTTATTCTACAGCCAAGAGACCCAGTACTTC.

This clone appeared once. The rearrangement uses TRBV2 and TRBJ2-3, with TRBD2 identical over 11 bases. Unmatched junction bases numbered 21, after V lost 7 bases and J lost 3 bases. CDR1 and CDR2 (germline): SNHLY, FYNNEI. The CDR3 is made up of 20 amino acids. As DNA, the CDR3 is TGTGCCAGCAATCCCCCTAGCGGGGGGATGTGGATGAGGGGGACAGATACGCAGTATTTT. This gives the protein CASNPPSGGMWMRGTDTQYF.

The chain couples TRBV5-6 to TRBJ1-1; TRBD1 aligns across 7 bases. The junction had 3 bases not matched to a gene; V was cut back by 4 bases and J by 0 bases. Germline V gene data show CDR1 as SGHDT and CDR2 as YYEEEE. The CDR3 sequence is 14 residues long. The CDR3 is CASSLGTVNTEAFF. CDR3 sequence (DNA): TGTGCCAGCAGCCTTGGGACAGTGAACACTGAAGCTTTCTTT.

The CDR3 spells CASSVGLGEAKNIQYF. The DNA of the CDR3 is TGTGCCAGCAGCGTAGGTCTCGGGGAGGCCAAAAACATTCAGTACTTC. The chain joins TRBV9 to TRBJ2-4; tentatively, D is TRBD2 (5 bases). The CDR3 has 16 residues. Germline V gives CDR1 SGDLS, CDR2 YYNGEE. Trimming removed 0 bases from V and 1 base from J, with 11 bases in between. Full variable domain (rest looked up from reference TRBV9 and TRBJ2-4): DSGVTQTPKHLITATGQRVTLRCSPRSGDLSVYWYQQSLDQGLQFLIQYYNGEERAKGNILERFSAQQFPDLHSELNLSSLELGDSALYFCASSVGLGEAKNIQYFGAGTRLSVL.